Sequencing of this T cell receptor (beta chain) was carried out in a study of long-term antiretroviral therapy in people with HIV. Study-wide results and caveats: Pre-ART expanded clones dominated the repertoire at every time point. Someone took the blood between about 2003 and 2018, maybe while older ART regimens were in use. The range of CDR3 lengths in HIV repertoires proved narrower than that found in controls.

V lost 2 bases and J lost 1, with 12 bases in between. This CDR3 is built from 16 residues. Germline assignment: CDR1 LNHDA and CDR2 SQIVND (reference sequence). It was version v3.0 of the immunoSEQ assay that was run at survey level. Only in-frame clones appear in the TCRdb table, and some are missing; sequencing was by immunoSEQ multiplex PCR. Of 20,000 to 25,000 clones listed, 65% to 85% are singletons. Comments on this clone: Its specificity is unknown.

Each contributor possessed a minimum of one pre-ART and a minimum of two post-ART PBMC samples. This clonotype was sampled from a woman aged 35 to 49 with HIV. The chain couples TRBV19 to TRBJ1-5; no definite D call. Specimen: unsorted PBMCs, collected less than 1.8 years before starting antiretroviral therapy. The CDR3 sequence is CASSISYHGSNQPQHF. The CDR3 DNA reads as TGTGCCAGTAGTATATCTTATCATGGAAGCAATCAGCCCCAGCATTTT.